Presented here are 32 T cell receptor beta chains from one specimen sequenced in a study of CD8 T cells in Susac syndrome. Random hexamers primed reverse transcription of roughly 0.5 to 1 ug RNA. TCRdb re-analysed the immunoSEQ multiplex PCR reads in MiXCR, keeping a single row per CDR3 protein. This table has fewer than 85,000 distinct CDR3 sequences, approximately 94% appearing once. The sample consisted of CD8+ T cells from PBMCs. The origin of the receptors is a human donor with Susac syndrome.

The rearrangement joins TRBV20-1 to TRBJ1-5; D not certain. The germline CDR1 and CDR2 sequences are DFQATT and SNEGSKA (reference sequence). The CDR3 has 19 residues. Deletions cut 0 bases from V and 2 bases from J, with 23 bases between. CDR3: CSARDFSADLRKRNQPQHF. In nucleotides, the CDR3 is TGCAGTGCTAGAGATTTTTCGGCGGATCTCCGGAAGCGCAATCAGCCCCAGCATTTT.

The V and J genes are TRBV7-8 and TRBJ2-3; perhaps TRBD1 as D (5 bases). CDR1 and CDR2 from the germline V gene are SGHVS and FQNEAQ. With 1 base removed from V and 0 bases from J, the gap between germline ends came to 14 bases. This CDR3 contains 17 residues. The CDR3: CASSLDLRVGSTDTQYF. The CDR3 nucleotides read TGTGCCAGCAGCTTAGATCTCAGGGTGGGAAGCACAGATACGCAGTATTTT.

This clonotype has only one observation. The V and J genes are TRBV27 and TRBJ2-2; D is ambiguous. Germline assignment: CDR1 MNHEY and CDR2 SMNVEV (reference sequence). This CDR3 region has 14 residues. Deletions cut 2 bases from V and 6 bases from J, with 10 bases between. The CDR3 protein is CASSLGSSPGELFF. CDR3 nucleotides: TGTGCCAGCAGTTTAGGATCCAGTCCCGGGGAGCTGTTTTTT.

The V and J genes are TRBV9 and TRBJ2-7; 7 bases map to TRBD1. Trimming took 2 bases from V and 1 from J; bases not matched to a gene: 3. CDR1 and CDR2 from the germline V gene are SGDLS and YYNGEE. The CDR3 sequence is 14 residues long. The CDR3 reads CASSVRDRSYEQYF. The CDR3 DNA is TGTGCCAGCAGCGTCCGGGACAGATCCTACGAGCAGTACTTC.

This chain joins TRBV12-3 or TRBV12-4 and TRBJ1-4, with TRBD1 identical over 9 bases. This CDR3 has 14 amino acids. J was trimmed by 8 bases and V by 6 bases; bases with no gene match: 7. The CDR3 loop reads CASRSTGTGEKLFF. The DNA for the CDR3 is TGTGCCAGCAGGAGTACCGGGACAGGGGAAAAACTGTTTTTT.

The genes are TRBV5-6 and TRBJ1-5; 10 bases are a match to TRBD1. CDR1 SGHDT and CDR2 YYEEEE come from the germline V gene. J gave up 7 bases and V 2 bases, and 3 bases lay outside the gene matches. The CDR3 totals 14 residues. This CDR3 reads CASSFGTGVQPQHF. The CDR3 bases are TGTGCCAGCAGCTTCGGGACAGGGGTACAGCCCCAGCATTTT.

This clonotype turned up a few times. The V gene is TRBV2, the J gene TRBJ2-7; D is possibly TRBD1 or TRBD2 (5 bases each). Germline CDR1 is SNHLY and CDR2 is FYNNEI. This CDR3 has 16 residues. V lost 0 bases to trimming and J lost 3 bases, with 15 bases between them. The CDR3 sequence is CASSEAWGMGFYEQYF. In nucleotides, the CDR3 is TGTGCCAGCAGTGAAGCGTGGGGGATGGGATTCTACGAGCAGTACTTC.

J is TRBJ1-5 and V is TRBV7-9; D gene uncertain. Germline V lookup: CDR1 SEHNR, CDR2 FQNEAQ (reference sequence). The CDR3 covers 12 residues. Trimming left V 5 bases short and J 5 bases short, with 7 bases between. The CDR3 coding sequence is TGTGCCAGCAGCCCGGGGTATCAGCCCCAGCATTTT. Translation: CASSPGYQPQHF.

This chain uses TRBV12-3 or TRBV12-4 with TRBJ2-1; 8 nucleotides line up with TRBD2. V lost 6 bases, J lost 0 bases, and 7 bases stayed unmatched. The CDR3 extends over 16 amino acids. The CDR3 is CASRLTSEISYNEQFF. CDR3 DNA sequence: TGTGCCAGCAGACTGACTAGCGAAATCTCCTACAATGAGCAGTTCTTC.

The V gene is TRBV11-2, the J gene TRBJ2-3; D assignment may be TRBD1 or TRBD2 (5 bases each). V lost 2 bases to trimming and J lost 11 bases, with 29 bases between them. The CDR3 has 18 residues. CDR1 is SGHAT, CDR2 FQNNGV, per germline. CDR3 in DNA: TGTGCCAGCAGCTTATCGAACCCGGGACCGGCAGCCATTATCCTGCAGTATTTT. This gives the protein CASSLSNPGPAAIILQYF. Based on the CDR3 plus reference TRBV11-2 and TRBJ2-3, the full variable domain is EAGVAQSPRYKIIEKRQSVAFWCNPISGHATLYWYQQILGQGPKLLIQFQNNGVVDDSQLPKDRFSAERLKGVDSTLKIQPAKLEDSAVYLCASSLSNPGPAAIILQYFGPGTRLTVL.

This clonotype was recorded a few times. This chain links TRBV9 with TRBJ2-1, with D possibly being TRBD1 or TRBD2 (5 bases each). Germline V CDR1 and CDR2: SGDLS, YYNGEE. V shed 7 bases and J shed 7 bases, with 9 bases lying between them. This CDR3 has 11 residues. This chain's CDR3 is CASGWGNEQFF. The CDR3 DNA reads TGTGCCAGCGGCTGGGGGAATGAGCAGTTCTTC.

The sample holds one count of this clonotype. The chain recombines TRBV7-9 with TRBJ2-1; a weak D match, TRBD2 (6 bases). CDR3 length: 11 amino acids. Germline loops: CDR1 SEHNR, CDR2 FQNEAQ (reference sequence). With 6 bases removed from V and 10 bases from J, the gap between germline ends came to 10 bases. CDR3 protein: CASSWDSEQFF. The CDR3 DNA follows: TGTGCCAGCAGTTGGGACTCGGAGCAGTTCTTC.

This chain uses TRBV7-9 with TRBJ1-2; 7 positions agree with TRBD1. Germline V gene lookup returns CDR1 SEHNR and CDR2 FQNEAQ (reference sequence). Germline trimming cut 4 bases from V and 0 bases from J; bases unmatched to any gene: 2. This CDR3 is built from 14 residues. The CDR3 loop reads CASSSGQANYGYTF. The CDR3 bases are TGTGCCAGCAGCTCCGGACAGGCTAACTATGGCTACACCTTC.

This chain uses TRBV6-5 with TRBJ2-3; D unresolved. V lost 0 bases, J lost 2 bases, and 12 bases lay in between. The length of the CDR3 is 16 residues. The V gene's germline CDR1 is MNHEY and CDR2 SVGAGI. CDR3 sequence: CASSYSKALSTDTQYF. The CDR3 DNA follows: TGTGCCAGCAGTTACTCGAAGGCGCTGTCCACAGATACGCAGTATTTT.

The gene calls are TRBV5-6 and TRBJ1-3; D unresolved. Germline V gene lookup returns CDR1 SGHDT and CDR2 YYEEEE. The CDR3 spans 14 residues. V shed 4 bases and J shed 1 base, with 9 bases lying between them. The CDR3 nucleotides read TGTGCCAGCAGCCGGATACCTTCTGGAAACACCATATATTTT. Translation gives CASSRIPSGNTIYF.

The rearrangement joins TRBV5-1 to TRBJ2-7; D may correspond to TRBD1 or TRBD2 (6 bases each). Germline CDR1 is SGHRS and CDR2 is YFSETQ. Trimming took 2 bases from V and 4 from J, leaving 16 bases between them. This CDR3 has 15 amino acids. The CDR3 nucleotides read TGCGCCAGCAGCTTTAATCACGGGGGCGATTACGAGCAGTACTTC. Protein product: CASSFNHGGDYEQYF.

This clonotype was seen just once. The gene calls are TRBV6-5 and TRBJ2-7, with D possibly TRBD1 on 6 matching bases. V gave up 4 bases and J gave up 6 bases, with 13 bases separating them. CDR3 length: 13 residues. Germline assignment: CDR1 MNHEY and CDR2 SVGAGI. CDR3 sequence reads: CASSLTRGFEQYF. CDR3 in DNA: TGTGCCAGCAGTTTAACTAGGGGGTTCGAGCAGTACTTC.

The chain employs TRBV4-1 and TRBJ1-1; tentatively, D is TRBD1 (5 bases). V was cut by 1 base and J by 2 bases, with 11 bases left in between. CDR1 MGHRA and CDR2 YSYEKL come from the germline V gene. This CDR3 is built from 15 residues. CDR3 protein: CASSQVNGHNTEAFF. In DNA, the CDR3 is TGCGCCAGCAGCCAAGTCAATGGACACAACACTGAAGCTTTCTTT.

The gene calls are TRBV10-1 and TRBJ1-1, with 7 bases matching TRBD1. Trimming took 0 bases from V and 5 from J; bases not matched to a gene: 0. The CDR3 spans 13 residues. The germline V gene has CDR1 WNHNN and CDR2 SYGVQD (reference sequence). DNA of the CDR3: TGCGCCAGCAGTGAGTCGACAGGGACTGAAGCTTTCTTT. Translating gives CASSESTGTEAFF.

This clonotype was observed a handful of times. The J gene is TRBJ1-1, the V gene TRBV3-1; possibly TRBD1 for D (6 bases). The germline gives CDR1 LGHDT, CDR2 YNNKEL (reference sequence). Deletions cut 4 bases from V and 7 bases from J, with 7 bases between. The CDR3 totals 11 residues. In nucleotides, the CDR3 is TGTGCCAGCAGCCTACAGGGTGAAGCTTTCTTT. Translating it yields CASSLQGEAFF.

The chain recombines TRBV11-2 with TRBJ2-7; the D call may be TRBD1 or TRBD2 (5 bases each). The CDR3 extends over 14 amino acids. Between the trimmed V and J ends, which lost 3 bases and 3 bases, there was a span of 12 bases. Germline CDR1 SGHAT, CDR2 FQNNGV. The CDR3 is CASSLGWDGYEQYF. The CDR3 DNA reads TGTGCCAGCAGCTTGGGTTGGGACGGCTACGAGCAGTACTTC.

V and J are TRBV12-3 or TRBV12-4 and TRBJ1-6, with unresolved D. The CDR3 has 15 amino acids. The V gene lost 2 bases and the J gene lost 5 bases, with 10 bases spanning the gap. The CDR3 nucleotides read TGTGCCAGCAGTTTAATCCTCCCGAATAATTCACCCCTCCACTTT. This encodes CASSLILPNNSPLHF.

The gene calls are TRBV2 and TRBJ1-1, with D unresolved. Trimming shortened V by 5 bases and J by 8 bases, and 9 bases separated the two germline ends. CDR1 and CDR2 from the germline V gene are SNHLY and FYNNEI. This CDR3 has 11 residues. This CDR3 reads CASSQKREAFF. The DNA for the CDR3 is TGTGCCAGCAGTCAAAAAAGGGAAGCTTTCTTT.

The genes are TRBV4-2 and TRBJ2-2; D unresolved. The germline V gene encodes CDR1 LGHNA and CDR2 YNFKEQ. Trimming left V 0 bases short and J 0 bases short, with 8 bases between. The length of the CDR3 is 16 residues. The CDR3 spells CASSQDRRANTGELFF. For the CDR3, the DNA is TGTGCCAGCAGCCAAGATAGAAGGGCGAACACCGGGGAGCTGTTTTTT.

This rearrangement joins TRBV5-6 to TRBJ2-7; D not resolved. CDR1 and CDR2 (germline): SGHDT, YYEEEE. Trimming removed 1 base at V and 4 bases at J, with 9 bases between. The CDR3 has 13 residues. The CDR3 nucleotides read TGTGCCAGCAGCTTGTTCCCAAAGTACGAGCAGTACTTC. Encoded protein: CASSLFPKYEQYF.

V usage is TRBV13 and J usage is TRBJ2-5; 15 bases fit TRBD2. Germline loops: CDR1 PRHDT, CDR2 FYEKMQ (reference sequence). The V and J ends lost 5 bases and 9 bases, in that order; junction bases with no gene match: 7. This CDR3 is 15 amino acids long. CDR3 sequence (DNA): TGTGCCAGCAGCAATGGACTAGCGGGGGGGCGGGCCCAGTACTTC. Amino acid sequence: CASSNGLAGGRAQYF.

In this sample, this clonotype turned up once. This chain links TRBV4-1 with TRBJ1-2; weak D call: TRBD1 (6 bases). The length of the CDR3 is 15 residues. Germline assignment: CDR1 MGHRA and CDR2 YSYEKL. Trimming took 7 bases from V and 7 from J, leaving 22 bases between them. The DNA of the CDR3 is TGCGCCAGCACCGGGGGCTCGCGCGTGGCAGGTGGCTACACCTTC. The encoded protein is CASTGGSRVAGGYTF.

The chain employs TRBV25-1 and TRBJ1-2; 8 nucleotides match TRBD1. Trimming at V came to 4 bases and at J to 7 bases, leaving 11 bases not matched to a gene. Germline CDR1 and CDR2: MGHDK and SYGVNS. The CDR3 runs 15 residues. Here the CDR3 DNA reads TGTGCCAGCAGTGCGACTGCAGGGGGCGGTCGTGGCTACACCTTC. The encoded protein is CASSATAGGGRGYTF.

The V call is TRBV20-1, the J call TRBJ1-1, with D unresolved. V was pared by 6 bases and J by 1 base, with 6 bases between. The length of the CDR3 is 11 residues. Germline lookup yields CDR1 DFQATT and CDR2 SNEGSKA (reference sequence). CDR3 in amino acids: CSADSNTEAFF. Written as DNA, the CDR3 is TGCAGTGCGGACTCGAACACTGAAGCTTTCTTT.

CDR3 nucleotide sequence: TGTGCCAGCAGCCAAGAACGTAGCGGTGACACGCAGTATTTT. It specifies CASSQERSGDTQYF. The J gene is TRBJ2-3, the V gene TRBV3-1; a weak D match, TRBD2 (6 bases). The CDR3 runs 14 residues. Trimming shortened V by 0 bases and J by 9 bases, and 13 bases separated the two germline ends. Per the germline V gene, CDR1 is LGHDT and CDR2 is YNNKEL (reference sequence).

This chain joins TRBV7-9 and TRBJ2-5; D is perhaps TRBD2 (7 bases). Trimming removed 10 bases at V and 4 bases at J, with 22 bases between. Germline V lookup: CDR1 SEHNR, CDR2 FQNEAQ (reference sequence). The CDR3 has 15 amino acids. The CDR3: CAILQKGGGRETQYF. CDR3 sequence (DNA): TGTGCCATCCTGCAGAAGGGGGGGGGCCGAGAGACCCAGTACTTC. Variable domain in full (rest from reference TRBV7-9 and TRBJ2-5): DTGVSQNPRHKITKRGQNVTFRCDPISEHNRLYWYRQTLGQGPEFLTYFQNEAQLEKSRLLSDRFSAERPKGSFSTLEIQRTEQGDSAMYLCAILQKGGGRETQYFGPGTRLLVL.

This clonotype was recorded once. The chain carries TRBV10-3 and TRBJ1-6; a weak D match, TRBD1 (5 bases). V was clipped by 2 bases and J by 13 bases, with 15 bases between them. The CDR3 extends over 14 amino acids. Germline V gene data show CDR1 as ENHRY and CDR2 as SYGVKD. CDR3 sequence reads: CAISEMGVPGPLHF. CDR3 nucleotide sequence: TGTGCCATCAGTGAGATGGGGGTCCCAGGCCCCCTCCACTTT.